One and the same sample provided the 6 T cell receptor beta chains below, sequenced in a study of T cell changes during pregnancy in multiple sclerosis. Measured with immunoSEQ multiplex PCR; TCRdb has only the in-frame clones, and not every one. Altogether under 90,000 clones are present, roughly 92% being singletons, with the ten largest covering approximately 3.3%. Sequencing was performed on peripheral blood, taken after pregnancy. These receptors were taken from a female donor in good health, enrolled as a control in a pregnancy study.

The chain joins TRBV6-4 to TRBJ2-6; TRBD2 is a possible D gene (6 bases). This CDR3 is 18 amino acids long. V lost 0 bases and J lost 0, with 12 bases in between. The germline gives CDR1 MRHNA, CDR2 SNTAGT. DNA for the CDR3: TGTGCCAGCAGTGACTCGGGGGGAGACCTCTCTGGGGCCAACGTCCTGACTTTC. Protein product: CASSDSGGDLSGANVLTF.

The chain is built from TRBV27 and TRBJ2-2; TRBD1 matches 7 bases. The trim removed 6 bases at V and 4 bases at J, leaving 11 bases unmatched. The CDR3 has 16 residues. Germline lookup yields CDR1 MNHEY and CDR2 SMNVEV (reference sequence). The CDR3 DNA reads as TGTGCCAGCAGCCCGACAGGGACGTCAATCACCGGGGAGCTGTTTTTT. Amino acid sequence: CASSPTGTSITGELFF.

This clone appeared a few times. The chain recombines TRBV5-1 with TRBJ1-2, with D possibly TRBD1 on 6 matching bases. V was cut by 0 bases and J by 3 bases, with 12 bases left in between. Germline values: CDR1 SGHRS, CDR2 YFSETQ. This CDR3 is 15 amino acids long. The CDR3 spells CASSLDPGQDYGYTF. In DNA form, the CDR3 reads TGCGCCAGCAGCTTGGACCCGGGACAAGACTATGGCTACACCTTC.

The rearrangement joins TRBV27 to TRBJ2-7; weak D call: TRBD2 (7 bases). Germline-derived CDR1 and CDR2 are MNHEY and SMNVEV (reference sequence). CDR3 length: 15 amino acids. Trimming took 2 bases from V and 3 from J, leaving 14 bases between them. The CDR3 DNA sequence: TGTGCCAGCAGTTTAGGAGGGGGGGCGAACTACGAGCAGTACTTC. Translation gives CASSLGGGANYEQYF.

This chain links TRBV21-1 with TRBJ1-2. TRBV21-1 is listed as a pseudogene. CDR3 length equals 14 residues. CDR3 protein: CASSKRSQNYGYTF. CDR3 in DNA: TGTGCCAGCAGCAAAAGGAGTCAGAACTATGGCTACACCTTC.

The chain has TRBV7-2 and TRBJ1-6; perhaps TRBD1 as D (6 bases). Germline V gives CDR1 SGHTA, CDR2 FQGNSA. The CDR3 has 17 residues. Trimming removed 5 bases from V and 0 bases from J, with 14 bases in between. DNA of the CDR3: TGTGCCAGCAGCCCGGGACACCCGAGCTCCTATAATTCACCCCTCCACTTT. Protein: CASSPGHPSSYNSPLHF.